The rows below give T cell receptor beta chains drawn from one sample of a study of shared clonotypes between healthy human individuals. Clones were read by immunoSEQ multiplex PCR, and TCRdb kept only the in-frame ones, dropping some. The sample carries some 500,000 clones, approximately 95% recorded once. The sample was naive CD4+ T cells sorted from blood. These TCRs come from a woman in her thirties in good health. Each CDR3 is given with its conserved first and last residue. A D gene is named only where the DNA matches it firmly. Part of the rows lack a size; the others show once, few, many or a class for expanded clones.

size: .; length: 13; J: TRBJ1-5; V: TRBV18; D: .; CDR3: CASSPDGNQPQHF; DNA: TGTGCCAGCTCCCCGGATGGCAATCAGCCCCAGCATTTT
size: .; length: 14; J: TRBJ1-1; V: TRBV5-1; D: .; CDR3: CASSASRENTEAFF; DNA: TGCGCCAGCAGCGCATCCCGAGAGAACACTGAAGCTTTCTTT
size: .; length: 16; J: TRBJ2-6; V: TRBV5-1; D: .; CDR3: CASSLSWVPGANVLTF; DNA: TGCGCCAGCAGCTTGAGCTGGGTCCCTGGGGCCAACGTCCTGACTTTC
size: .; length: 13; J: TRBJ2-2; V: TRBV27; D: .; CDR3: CASSFGKGGELFF; DNA: TGTGCCAGCAGTTTTGGGAAGGGCGGGGAGCTGTTTTTT
size: .; length: 13; J: TRBJ1-1; V: TRBV7-9; D: .; CDR3: CASSLELGTEAFF; DNA: TGTGCCAGCAGCTTAGAGCTAGGGACTGAAGCTTTCTTT
size: .; length: 12; J: TRBJ2-1; V: TRBV11-2; D: TRBD2; CDR3: CASSFAGGEQFF; DNA: TGTGCCAGCAGCTTCGCGGGAGGTGAGCAGTTCTTC
size: .; length: 13; J: TRBJ1-2; V: TRBV19; D: TRBD1; CDR3: CATRRDSNYGYTF; DNA: TGTGCCACCCGACGGGACAGCAACTATGGCTACACCTTC
size: .; length: 13; J: TRBJ1-1; V: TRBV15; D: .; CDR3: CATAKGPAAEAFF; DNA: TGTGCCACCGCCAAAGGCCCCGCGGCTGAAGCTTTCTTT
size: .; length: 16; J: TRBJ2-5; V: TRBV2; D: TRBD2; CDR3: CASSSFRLAVQETQYF; DNA: TGTGCCAGCAGTAGCTTTAGACTAGCGGTACAAGAGACCCAGTACTTC
size: .; length: 13; J: TRBJ1-1; V: TRBV19; D: .; CDR3: CASSITQGSEAFF; DNA: TGTGCCAGTAGTATTACCCAAGGGAGTGAAGCTTTCTTT
size: .; length: 15; J: TRBJ2-3; V: TRBV2; D: .; CDR3: CASSDDPPSTDTQYF; DNA: TGTGCCAGCAGTGACGACCCCCCTAGCACAGATACGCAGTATTTT
size: .; length: 15; J: TRBJ2-7; V: TRBV11-2; D: .; CDR3: CASSLYRAKAYEQYF; DNA: TGTGCCAGCAGCTTATACAGGGCTAAGGCCTACGAGCAGTACTTC
size: .; length: 14; J: TRBJ2-2; V: TRBV27; D: .; CDR3: CASSLTSNTGELFF; DNA: TGTGCCAGCAGTCTAACCTCGAACACCGGGGAGCTGTTTTTT
size: .; length: 13; J: TRBJ2-1; V: TRBV23-1; D: TRBD1; CDR3: CASIRTGFNEQFF; DNA: TGCGCCAGCATCAGGACAGGGTTCAATGAGCAGTTCTTC
size: .; length: 15; J: TRBJ2-5; V: TRBV4-1; D: .; CDR3: CASSQLTLDKETQYF; DNA: TGCGCCAGCAGCCAACTGACCCTGGATAAAGAGACCCAGTACTTC
size: .; length: 15; J: TRBJ2-2; V: TRBV5-1; D: TRBD2; CDR3: CASSPSGSNTGELFF; DNA: TGCGCCAGCAGCCCCAGCGGGAGTAACACCGGGGAGCTGTTTTTT
size: .; length: 16; J: TRBJ2-7; V: TRBV29-1; D: .; CDR3: CSVEDPALRGSYEQYF; DNA: TGCAGCGTTGAAGATCCGGCCTTGCGGGGCTCCTACGAGCAGTACTTC
size: .; length: 15; J: TRBJ1-1; V: TRBV27; D: .; CDR3: CASSFRVRGGTEAFF; DNA: TGTGCCAGCAGTTTTCGCGTCCGGGGAGGTACTGAAGCTTTCTTT
size: .; length: 13; J: TRBJ1-2; V: TRBV6-1; D: TRBD1; CDR3: CASSSQGHYGYTF; DNA: TGTGCCAGCAGTTCACAGGGGCACTATGGCTACACCTTC
size: .; length: 16; J: TRBJ2-7; V: TRBV28; D: TRBD2; CDR3: CASSSKGLAGKYEQYF; DNA: TGTGCCAGCAGTTCCAAGGGACTAGCGGGAAAATACGAGCAGTACTTC
size: .; length: 13; J: TRBJ1-4; V: TRBV6-4; D: .; CDR3: CASSRAVNEKLFF; DNA: TGTGCCAGCAGCAGGGCCGTGAATGAAAAACTGTTTTTT
size: .; length: 17; J: TRBJ1-2; V: TRBV5-1; D: TRBD1; CDR3: CASSLDSGGADNYGYTF; DNA: TGCGCCAGCAGCCTGGACTCAGGGGGCGCCGATAACTATGGCTACACCTTC
size: .; length: 17; J: TRBJ2-7; V: TRBV7-9; D: TRBD1; CDR3: CASSLGTTGDSSYEQYF; DNA: TGTGCCAGCAGCTTAGGGACCACAGGGGACAGCTCCTACGAGCAGTACTTC
size: .; length: 11; J: TRBJ2-7; V: TRBV2; D: .; CDR3: CASSVQYEQYF; DNA: TGTGCCAGCAGTGTCCAATACGAGCAGTACTTC
size: .; length: 17; J: TRBJ2-6; V: TRBV18; D: TRBD1; CDR3: CASSPSLQGSGANVLTF; DNA: TGTGCCAGCTCACCCTCGCTACAGGGGTCTGGGGCCAACGTCCTGACTTTC
size: once; length: 12; J: TRBJ1-1; V: TRBV6-1; D: TRBD1; CDR3: CASSIADRGAFF; DNA: TGTGCCAGCAGCATCGCGGACAGGGGAGCTTTCTTT
size: .; length: 14; J: TRBJ2-7; V: TRBV5-1; D: TRBD2; CDR3: CASSTTSGTFEQYF; DNA: TGCGCCAGCAGCACTACTAGCGGTACCTTCGAGCAGTACTTC
size: .; length: 13; J: TRBJ1-4; V: TRBV23-1; D: .; CDR3: CAVPRGRGEKLFF; DNA: TGCGCCGTCCCCCGGGGGCGCGGTGAAAAACTGTTTTTT
size: .; length: 14; J: TRBJ1-2; V: TRBV28; D: TRBD1; CDR3: CASSQDRGINGYTF; DNA: TGTGCCAGCAGTCAGGACAGGGGGATCAATGGCTACACCTTC
size: .; length: 14; J: TRBJ1-1; V: TRBV2; D: TRBD1; CDR3: CASSRQGAGTEAFF; DNA: TGTGCCAGCAGCCGCCAGGGGGCCGGCACTGAAGCTTTCTTT
size: .; length: 13; J: TRBJ2-3; V: TRBV10-3; D: TRBD2; CDR3: CAIRGAGGDTQYF; DNA: TGTGCCATTAGGGGGGCGGGAGGAGATACGCAGTATTTT
size: .; length: 16; J: TRBJ2-1; V: TRBV7-2; D: TRBD2; CDR3: CASSLGSSGLFDEQFF; DNA: TGTGCCAGCAGCTTAGGGTCTAGCGGCCTGTTCGATGAGCAGTTCTTC
size: .; length: 14; J: TRBJ2-7; V: TRBV28; D: TRBD2; CDR3: CASSLAGGTYEQYF; DNA: TGTGCCAGCAGTTTGGCGGGAGGGACCTACGAGCAGTACTTC
size: .; length: 15; J: TRBJ1-4; V: TRBV6-1; D: TRBD1; CDR3: CASSVTGTANEKLFF; DNA: TGTGCCAGCAGTGTCACGGGGACAGCTAATGAAAAACTGTTTTTT
size: .; length: 10; J: TRBJ1-1; V: TRBV20-1; D: .; CDR3: CSARGRESFF; DNA: TGCAGTGCTAGAGGCAGGGAATCTTTCTTT
size: .; length: 15; J: TRBJ2-7; V: TRBV2; D: TRBD2; CDR3: CASTDPSGSINEQYF; DNA: TGTGCCAGCACTGACCCTAGCGGGAGTATCAACGAGCAGTACTTC
size: .; length: 20; J: TRBJ2-1; V: TRBV7-3; D: TRBD2; CDR3: CASSLIGTSGRAGSYNEQFF; DNA: TGTGCCAGCAGCTTAATAGGGACTAGCGGGAGGGCGGGCTCCTACAATGAGCAGTTCTTC
size: .; length: 15; J: TRBJ1-1; V: TRBV5-1; D: .; CDR3: CASSLGDTMNTEAFF; DNA: TGCGCCAGCAGCTTGGGAGACACCATGAACACTGAAGCTTTCTTT
size: .; length: 16; J: TRBJ2-3; V: TRBV6-1; D: .; CDR3: CASSDYAGPSTDTQYF; DNA: TGTGCCAGCAGTGATTATGCAGGGCCGAGCACAGATACGCAGTATTTT
size: .; length: 15; J: TRBJ2-3; V: TRBV18; D: .; CDR3: CASSPQKSGKDTQYF; DNA: TGTGCCAGCTCACCACAGAAGAGTGGGAAAGATACGCAGTATTTT
size: .; length: 13; J: TRBJ2-7; V: TRBV10-2; D: TRBD1; CDR3: CASRTDRGLEQYF; DNA: TGCGCCAGCAGAACGGACAGGGGGCTTGAGCAGTACTTC
size: .; length: 13; J: TRBJ2-7; V: TRBV6-1; D: .; CDR3: CASSAQGFGEQYF; DNA: TGTGCCAGCAGTGCTCAGGGGTTCGGGGAGCAGTACTTC
size: .; length: 12; J: TRBJ2-7; V: TRBV28; D: TRBD1; CDR3: CASSQSRGEQYF; DNA: TGTGCCAGCAGTCAGTCCAGGGGGGAGCAGTACTTC
size: .; length: 13; J: TRBJ2-7; V: TRBV10-1; D: .; CDR3: CASSEGSKSEQYF; DNA: TGCGCCAGCAGTGAGGGTAGCAAATCCGAGCAGTACTTC
size: .; length: 15; J: TRBJ1-5; V: TRBV2; D: .; CDR3: CASSEWGSSNQPQHF; DNA: TGTGCCAGCAGTGAATGGGGTTCGAGCAATCAGCCCCAGCATTTT
size: .; length: 13; J: TRBJ1-1; V: TRBV6-1; D: .; CDR3: CASSEGANTEAFF; DNA: TGTGCCAGCAGTGAAGGGGCGAACACTGAAGCTTTCTTT
size: .; length: 15; J: TRBJ2-1; V: TRBV30; D: .; CDR3: CAWSLTSRPYNEQFF; DNA: TGTGCCTGGAGTTTAACTAGCCGCCCCTACAATGAGCAGTTCTTC
size: once; length: 20; J: TRBJ2-7; V: TRBV28; D: TRBD2; CDR3: CASSCLRLAGVQVGAAEQYF; DNA: TGTGCCAGCAGTTGCCTCAGACTAGCGGGAGTTCAGGTTGGCGCTGCCGAGCAGTACTTC
size: once; length: 15; J: TRBJ2-1; V: TRBV5-1; D: .; CDR3: CASSPAGGRTDEQFF; DNA: TGCGCCAGCAGCCCCGCAGGTGGGAGAACCGATGAGCAGTTCTTC
size: .; length: 15; J: TRBJ2-7; V: TRBV7-2; D: .; CDR3: CASSFGDLRSYEQYF; DNA: TGTGCCAGCAGCTTCGGAGACCTCCGTTCATACGAGCAGTACTTC
size: .; length: 14; J: TRBJ2-7; V: TRBV7-7; D: .; CDR3: CASSLGLRNSEQYF; DNA: TGTGCCAGCAGCTTAGGACTCCGGAATAGCGAGCAGTACTTC
size: .; length: 11; J: TRBJ2-7; V: TRBV10-2; D: .; CDR3: CASLSSYEQYF; DNA: TGCGCCAGCTTAAGCTCCTACGAGCAGTACTTC
size: .; length: 14; J: TRBJ2-7; V: TRBV11-2; D: TRBD1; CDR3: CASSDDRGSYEQYF; DNA: TGTGCCAGCAGCGACGACAGGGGGTCCTACGAGCAGTACTTC
size: once; length: 14; J: TRBJ2-5; V: TRBV6-5; D: .; CDR3: CASSPRSSGETQYF; DNA: TGTGCCAGCAGTCCAAGATCTTCGGGTGAGACCCAGTACTTC
size: .; length: 14; J: TRBJ2-7; V: TRBV7-2; D: TRBD2; CDR3: CASRYAGGPYEQYF; DNA: TGTGCCAGCAGGTACGCGGGAGGGCCCTACGAGCAGTACTTC
size: .; length: 13; J: TRBJ1-2; V: TRBV7-3; D: TRBD1; CDR3: CASSAGQGYGYTF; DNA: TGTGCCAGCAGCGCGGGACAGGGGTATGGCTACACCTTC
size: .; length: 17; J: TRBJ2-2; V: TRBV13; D: .; CDR3: CASSSRGGTGNTGELFF; DNA: TGTGCCAGCAGTTCGCGGGGAGGGACAGGGAACACCGGGGAGCTGTTTTTT
size: .; length: 17; J: TRBJ2-1; V: TRBV19; D: TRBD2; CDR3: CASSRRLAGGKGVEQFF; DNA: TGTGCCAGTAGTAGGAGACTAGCGGGAGGTAAAGGGGTTGAGCAGTTCTTC